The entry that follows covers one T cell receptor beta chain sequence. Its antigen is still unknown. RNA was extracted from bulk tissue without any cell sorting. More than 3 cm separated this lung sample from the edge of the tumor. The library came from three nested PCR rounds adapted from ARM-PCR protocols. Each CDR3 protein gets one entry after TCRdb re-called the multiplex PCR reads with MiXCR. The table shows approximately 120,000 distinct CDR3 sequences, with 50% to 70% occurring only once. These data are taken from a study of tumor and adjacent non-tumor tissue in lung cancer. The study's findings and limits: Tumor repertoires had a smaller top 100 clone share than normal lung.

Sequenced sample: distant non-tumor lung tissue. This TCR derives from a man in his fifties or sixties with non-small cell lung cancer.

The CDR3 loop reads CSVALGLADVNTGELFF. The CDR3 coding sequence is TGCAGCGTCGCCCTGGGGCTAGCGGACGTGAACACCGGGGAGCTGTTTTTT. The chain recombines TRBV29-1 with TRBJ2-2; 7 bases line up with TRBD2. With V trimmed by 6 bases and J by 1 base, 14 bases remained unmatched. The CDR3 is 17 residues long. Germline V gene data show CDR1 as SQVTM and CDR2 as ANQGSEA.